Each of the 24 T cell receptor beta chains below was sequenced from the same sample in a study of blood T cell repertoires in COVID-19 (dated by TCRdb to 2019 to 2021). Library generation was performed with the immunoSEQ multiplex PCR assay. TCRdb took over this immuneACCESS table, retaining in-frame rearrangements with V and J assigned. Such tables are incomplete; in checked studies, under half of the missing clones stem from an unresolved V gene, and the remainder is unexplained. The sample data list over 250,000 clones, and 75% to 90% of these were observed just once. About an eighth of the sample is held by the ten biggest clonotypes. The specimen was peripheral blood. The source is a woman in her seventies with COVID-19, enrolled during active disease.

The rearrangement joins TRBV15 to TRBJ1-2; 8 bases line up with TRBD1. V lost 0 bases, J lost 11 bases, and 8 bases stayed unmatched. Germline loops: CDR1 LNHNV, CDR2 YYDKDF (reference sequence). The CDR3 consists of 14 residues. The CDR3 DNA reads TGTGCCACCAGCAGAGATAATCAGGGGGCGGGTTACACCTTC. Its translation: CATSRDNQGAGYTF.

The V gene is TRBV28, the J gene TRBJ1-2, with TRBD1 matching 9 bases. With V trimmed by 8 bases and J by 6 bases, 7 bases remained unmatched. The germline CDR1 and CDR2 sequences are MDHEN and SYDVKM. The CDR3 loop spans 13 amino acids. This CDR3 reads CASFPGDRDGYTF. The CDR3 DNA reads TGTGCCAGCTTCCCGGGGGACAGGGATGGCTACACCTTC.

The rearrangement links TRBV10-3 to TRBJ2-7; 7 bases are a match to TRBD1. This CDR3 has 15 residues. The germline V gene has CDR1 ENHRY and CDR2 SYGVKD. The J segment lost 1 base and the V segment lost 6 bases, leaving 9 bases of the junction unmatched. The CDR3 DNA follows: TGTGCCATCAGGGGGGCACAGGGGAATTCCTACGAGCAGTACTTC. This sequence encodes CAIRGAQGNSYEQYF.

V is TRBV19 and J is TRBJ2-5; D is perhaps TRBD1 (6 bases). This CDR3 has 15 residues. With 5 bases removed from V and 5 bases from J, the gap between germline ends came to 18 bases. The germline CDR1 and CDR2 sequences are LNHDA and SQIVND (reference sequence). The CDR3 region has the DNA TGTGCCAGTAGTGCCTGGACAGCCGGGGAGGAGACCCAGTACTTC. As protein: CASSAWTAGEETQYF. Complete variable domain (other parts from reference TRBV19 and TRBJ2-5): DGGITQSPKYLFRKEGQNVTLSCEQNLNHDAMYWYRQDPGQGLRLIYYSQIVNDFQKGDIAEGYSVSREKKESFPLTVTSAQKNPTAFYLCASSAWTAGEETQYFGPGTRLLVL.

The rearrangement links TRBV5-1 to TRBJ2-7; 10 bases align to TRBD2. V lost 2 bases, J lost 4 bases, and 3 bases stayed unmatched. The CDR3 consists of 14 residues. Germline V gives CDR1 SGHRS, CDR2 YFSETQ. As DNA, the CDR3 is TGCGCCAGCAGCTTCGTAGCGGGGGGTTACGAGCAGTACTTC. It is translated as CASSFVAGGYEQYF.

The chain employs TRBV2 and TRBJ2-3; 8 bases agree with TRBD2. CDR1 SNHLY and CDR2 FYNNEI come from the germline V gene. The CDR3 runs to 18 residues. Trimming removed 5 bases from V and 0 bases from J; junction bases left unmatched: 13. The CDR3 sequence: CASSKRERGRLSTDTQYF. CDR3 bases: TGTGCCAGCAGTAAGAGGGAGCGGGGGAGACTTAGCACAGATACGCAGTATTTT.

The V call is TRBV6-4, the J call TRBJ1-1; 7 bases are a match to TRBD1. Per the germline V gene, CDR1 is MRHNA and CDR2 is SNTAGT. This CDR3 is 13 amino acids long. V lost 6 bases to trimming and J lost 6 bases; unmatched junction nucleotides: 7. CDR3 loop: CASSPGTVAEAFF. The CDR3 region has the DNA TGTGCCAGCAGCCCAGGGACAGTAGCTGAAGCTTTCTTT.

As DNA, the CDR3 is TGTGCCACCAGTGACCCCGGGACTAGCGACGAGCAGTACTTC. This translates into CATSDPGTSDEQYF. The V and J genes are TRBV24-1 and TRBJ2-7; TRBD2 aligns across 10 bases. V was clipped by 4 bases and J by 5 bases; unmatched bases: 4. Germline V lookup: CDR1 KGHDR, CDR2 SFDVKD. CDR3 length: 14 residues.

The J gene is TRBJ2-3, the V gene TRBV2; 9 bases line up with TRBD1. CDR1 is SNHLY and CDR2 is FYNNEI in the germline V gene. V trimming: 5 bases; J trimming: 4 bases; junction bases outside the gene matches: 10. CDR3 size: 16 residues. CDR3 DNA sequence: TGTGCCAGCAGTAAAAGACAGGGGGAGTTCTCAGATACGCAGTATTTT. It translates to CASSKRQGEFSDTQYF.

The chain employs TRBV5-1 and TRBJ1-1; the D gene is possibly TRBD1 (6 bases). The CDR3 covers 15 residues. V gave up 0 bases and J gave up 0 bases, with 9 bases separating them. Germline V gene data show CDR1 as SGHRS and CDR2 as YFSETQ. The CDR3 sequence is CASSLGDTMNTEAFF. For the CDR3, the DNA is TGCGCCAGCAGCTTGGGGGACACAATGAACACTGAAGCTTTCTTT.

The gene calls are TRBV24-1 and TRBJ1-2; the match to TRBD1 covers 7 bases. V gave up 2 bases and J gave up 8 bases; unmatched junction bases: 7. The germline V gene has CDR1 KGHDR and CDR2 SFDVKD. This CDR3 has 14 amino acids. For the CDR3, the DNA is TGTGCCACCAGTGATTCCGGGACAGCGAAAGGCTACACCTTC. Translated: CATSDSGTAKGYTF.

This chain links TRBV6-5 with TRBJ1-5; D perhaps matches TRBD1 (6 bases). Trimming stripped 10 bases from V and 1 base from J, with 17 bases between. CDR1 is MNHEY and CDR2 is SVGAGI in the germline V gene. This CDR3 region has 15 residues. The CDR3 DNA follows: TGTGCCACCGGAGGAACAGGGACGAGCAATCAGCCCCAGCATTTT. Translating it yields CATGGTGTSNQPQHF.

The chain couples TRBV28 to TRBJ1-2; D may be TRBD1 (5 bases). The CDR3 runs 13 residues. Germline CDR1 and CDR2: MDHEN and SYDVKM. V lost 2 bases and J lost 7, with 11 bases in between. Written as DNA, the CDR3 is TGTGCCAGCAGTTTAGCAGGGTTTGGTGGCTACACCTTC. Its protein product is CASSLAGFGGYTF.

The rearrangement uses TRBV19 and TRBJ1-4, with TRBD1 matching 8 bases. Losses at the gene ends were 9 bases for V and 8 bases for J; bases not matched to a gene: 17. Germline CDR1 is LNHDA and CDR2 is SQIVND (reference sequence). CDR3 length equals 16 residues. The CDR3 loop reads CASKPTTGEEREKLFF. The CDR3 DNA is TGTGCCAGCAAACCCACGACAGGGGAAGAAAGGGAAAAACTGTTTTTT.

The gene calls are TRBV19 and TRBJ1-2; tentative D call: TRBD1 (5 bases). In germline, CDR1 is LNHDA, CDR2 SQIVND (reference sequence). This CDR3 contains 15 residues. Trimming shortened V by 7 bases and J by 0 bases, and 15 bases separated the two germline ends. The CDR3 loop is CASKDSPIANYGYTF. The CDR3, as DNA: TGTGCCAGTAAAGACAGCCCGATTGCTAACTATGGCTACACCTTC.

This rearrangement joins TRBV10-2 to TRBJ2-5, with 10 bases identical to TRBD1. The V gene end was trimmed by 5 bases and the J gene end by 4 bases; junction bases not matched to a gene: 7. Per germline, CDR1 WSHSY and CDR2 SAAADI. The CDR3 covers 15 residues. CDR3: CASSFLGTGVETQYF. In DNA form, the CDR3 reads TGCGCCAGCAGTTTTCTGGGGACAGGGGTAGAGACCCAGTACTTC.

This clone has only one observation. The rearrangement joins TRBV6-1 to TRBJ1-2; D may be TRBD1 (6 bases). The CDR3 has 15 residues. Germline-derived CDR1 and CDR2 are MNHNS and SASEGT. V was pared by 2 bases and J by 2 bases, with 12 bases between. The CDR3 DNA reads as TGTGCCAGCAGTGAACACGTGGACAGAAACTATGGCTACACCTTC. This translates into CASSEHVDRNYGYTF.

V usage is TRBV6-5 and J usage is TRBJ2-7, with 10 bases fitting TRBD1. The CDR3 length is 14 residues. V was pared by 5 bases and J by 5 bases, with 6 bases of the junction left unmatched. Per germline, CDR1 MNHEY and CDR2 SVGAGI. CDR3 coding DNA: TGTGCCAGCAGTCCGGGACAGGGGAACAACGAGCAGTACTTC. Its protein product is CASSPGQGNNEQYF.

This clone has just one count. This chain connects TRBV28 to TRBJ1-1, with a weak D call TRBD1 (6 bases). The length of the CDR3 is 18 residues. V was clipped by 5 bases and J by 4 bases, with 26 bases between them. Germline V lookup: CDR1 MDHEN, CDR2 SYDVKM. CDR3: CASSPISGTHYLATEAFF. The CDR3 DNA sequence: TGTGCCAGCAGTCCAATATCCGGGACACACTACCTTGCCACTGAAGCTTTCTTT.

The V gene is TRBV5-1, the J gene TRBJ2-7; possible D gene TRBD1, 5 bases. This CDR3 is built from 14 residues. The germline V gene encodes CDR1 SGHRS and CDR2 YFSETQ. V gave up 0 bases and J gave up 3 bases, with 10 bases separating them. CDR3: CASSLEVGHYEQYF. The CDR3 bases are TGCGCCAGCAGCTTGGAGGTGGGGCACTACGAGCAGTACTTC.

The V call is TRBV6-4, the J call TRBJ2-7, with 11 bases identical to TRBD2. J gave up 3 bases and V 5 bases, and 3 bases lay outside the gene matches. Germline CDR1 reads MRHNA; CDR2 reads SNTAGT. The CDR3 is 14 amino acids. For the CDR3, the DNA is TGTGCCAGCAGTATAGCGGGGGGGGTCTACGAGCAGTACTTC. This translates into CASSIAGGVYEQYF.

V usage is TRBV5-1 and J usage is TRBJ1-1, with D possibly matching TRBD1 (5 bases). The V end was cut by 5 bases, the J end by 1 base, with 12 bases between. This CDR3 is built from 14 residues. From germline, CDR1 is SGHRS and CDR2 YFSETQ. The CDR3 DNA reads TGCGCCAGCAGGCGGGACGGGAGGAACACTGAAGCTTTCTTT. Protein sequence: CASRRDGRNTEAFF.

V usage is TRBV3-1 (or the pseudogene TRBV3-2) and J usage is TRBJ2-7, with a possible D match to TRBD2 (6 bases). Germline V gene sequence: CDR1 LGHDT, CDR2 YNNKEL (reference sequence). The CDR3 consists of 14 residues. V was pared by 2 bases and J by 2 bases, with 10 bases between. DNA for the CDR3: TGTGCCAGCAGCCAAAGCTCTAGCGCCTACGAGCAGTACTTC. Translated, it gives CASSQSSSAYEQYF.

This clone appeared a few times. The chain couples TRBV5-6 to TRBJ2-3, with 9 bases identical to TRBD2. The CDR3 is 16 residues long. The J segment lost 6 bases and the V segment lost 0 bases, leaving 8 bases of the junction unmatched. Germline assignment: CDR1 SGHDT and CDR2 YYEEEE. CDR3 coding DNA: TGTGCCAGCAGCTTGGCCTTGCGGGGGGGCCGGGATACGCAGTATTTT. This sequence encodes CASSLALRGGRDTQYF.